The 30 T cell receptor beta chains presented below share a single source sample, sequenced in a study of shared clonotypes between healthy human individuals. Assay: immunoSEQ multiplex PCR; the TCRdb copy retains only in-frame clones and omits some. The table has over 2,000,000 clones, around 93% seen once. Naive CD8 cells lacked CD45RO and underwent positive selection for CCR7, leaving out terminally differentiated effector memory CD45RA+ cells. Material for sequencing was naive CD8+ T cells from PBMCs. The receptor set was obtained from a man aged 18 to 35 in good health. Some clones in this sample may be carry-over from other donors' samples.

The chain recombines TRBV7-9 with TRBJ2-5, with TRBD1 matching over 8 bases. Trimming took 4 bases from V and 5 from J; bases not matched to a gene: 9. The CDR3 spans 15 residues. The germline V gene encodes CDR1 SEHNR and CDR2 FQNEAQ (reference sequence). CDR3 bases: TGTGCCAGCAGCTCCCGACAGGGGTTTGCGGAGACCCAGTACTTC. Amino acid sequence: CASSSRQGFAETQYF.

J is TRBJ2-6 and V is TRBV7-2; weak D call: TRBD2 (5 bases). The CDR3 spans 15 residues. Trimming cost V 4 bases and J 5 bases, with 12 bases left between them. Germline lookup yields CDR1 SGHTA and CDR2 FQGNSA. The CDR3 loop is CASSSGSLWANVLTF. The CDR3 DNA reads as TGTGCCAGCAGCTCGGGATCTCTCTGGGCCAACGTCCTGACTTTC.

The rearrangement links TRBV9 to TRBJ2-5; D might be TRBD1 (6 bases). The V gene lost 4 bases and the J gene lost 6 bases, with 10 bases spanning the gap. Germline V gene data show CDR1 as SGDLS and CDR2 as YYNGEE. The CDR3 loop spans 12 amino acids. The CDR3 sequence: CASSPRGQTQYF. The CDR3 DNA follows: TGTGCCAGCAGCCCCAGGGGTCAGACCCAGTACTTC. Variable domain in full (rest from reference TRBV9 and TRBJ2-5): DSGVTQTPKHLITATGQRVTLRCSPRSGDLSVYWYQQSLDQGLQFLIQYYNGEERAKGNILERFSAQQFPDLHSELNLSSLELGDSALYFCASSPRGQTQYFGPGTRLLVL.

The chain links TRBV6-4 to TRBJ2-2; 9 bases are shared with TRBD2. J was trimmed by 5 bases and V by 6 bases; bases with no gene match: 7. This CDR3 is built from 15 residues. The germline V gene has CDR1 MRHNA and CDR2 SNTAGT. This CDR3 is CASSPRAGGTGELFF. The CDR3 DNA reads as TGTGCCAGCAGCCCCCGAGCGGGGGGTACCGGGGAGCTGTTTTTT.

The V call is TRBV19, the J call TRBJ2-1, with D perhaps matching TRBD2 (7 bases). The germline V and J ends were trimmed by 7 bases and 6 bases, with 13 bases remaining between them. The CDR3 spans 13 residues. Germline lookup yields CDR1 LNHDA and CDR2 SQIVND (reference sequence). CDR3 DNA: TGTGCCAGTAAGCAGGGGACTATCAATGAGCAGTTCTTC. Translating it yields CASKQGTINEQFF.

The chain joins TRBV28 to TRBJ2-1, with 7 bases that match TRBD2. Germline CDR1 reads MDHEN; CDR2 reads SYDVKM. There are 17 residues in the CDR3. The J segment lost 8 bases and the V segment lost 6 bases, leaving 19 bases of the junction unmatched. The CDR3 spells CASRDTGGLGLWDEQFF. The CDR3 bases are TGTGCCAGCAGGGACACGGGAGGACTAGGACTTTGGGATGAGCAGTTCTTC.

Written as DNA, the CDR3 is TGTGCCAGCAGCTCCGAGACAGGTTGGGGTAATACGCAGTATTTT. It yields the protein CASSSETGWGNTQYF. V usage is TRBV7-9 and J usage is TRBJ2-3, with D tentatively TRBD1 (6 bases). There are 15 residues in the CDR3. Looked up from germline, CDR1 is SEHNR and CDR2 is FQNEAQ (reference sequence). Trimming took 4 bases from V and 7 from J, leaving 18 bases between them.

A few counts support this clone. The chain links TRBV7-9 to TRBJ1-1, with D tentatively TRBD1 (5 bases). CDR1 is SEHNR, CDR2 FQNEAQ, per germline (reference sequence). The CDR3 has 13 amino acids. Trimming cost V 1 base and J 8 bases, with 11 bases left between them. The CDR3, as DNA: TGTGCCAGCAGCTTAGACGGGACGGAAGAAGCTTTCTTT. Its protein product is CASSLDGTEEAFF.

The chain combines TRBV7-9 with TRBJ1-4; D call uncertain. The length of the CDR3 is 16 residues. Germline V gene data show CDR1 as SEHNR and CDR2 as FQNEAQ (reference sequence). V was pared by 2 bases and J by 6 bases, with 16 bases between. CDR3 protein: CASSLTHRVGDEKLFF. For the CDR3, the DNA is TGTGCCAGCAGCTTAACCCACCGCGTGGGAGATGAAAAACTGTTTTTT.

V usage is TRBV28 and J usage is TRBJ2-7, with 7 nucleotides matching TRBD1. Germline lookup yields CDR1 MDHEN and CDR2 SYDVKM. This CDR3 is 12 amino acids long. J was trimmed by 3 bases and V by 9 bases; bases with no gene match: 5. CDR3 residues: CASSTGLYEQYF. The DNA for the CDR3 is TGTGCCAGTTCGACAGGGCTCTACGAGCAGTACTTC.

V is TRBV27 and J is TRBJ2-5, with D maybe TRBD2 (6 bases). Trimming cost V 4 bases and J 1 base, with 13 bases left between them. The CDR3 has 15 amino acids. Germline V lookup: CDR1 MNHEY, CDR2 SMNVEV (reference sequence). CDR3 loop: CASSSPGGVQETQYF. CDR3 coding DNA: TGTGCCAGCAGTTCCCCGGGCGGGGTCCAAGAGACCCAGTACTTC.

With respect to this clone: The identical CDR3 is also encoded by other nucleotide sequences in the sample. The chain joins TRBV5-4 to TRBJ2-3; 7 bases fit TRBD2. Germline assignment: CDR1 SGHNT and CDR2 YYREEE (reference sequence). V gave up 1 base and J gave up 2 bases; unmatched junction bases: 4. The length of the CDR3 is 15 residues. The CDR3 DNA sequence: TGTGCCAGCAGCTTGCGGCGGGAGTCCACAGATACGCAGTATTTT. This encodes CASSLRRESTDTQYF.

The gene calls are TRBV28 and TRBJ2-1; 11 bases are a match to TRBD2. The CDR3 has 16 residues. V was pared by 7 bases and J by 8 bases, with 13 bases of the junction left unmatched. The germline CDR1 and CDR2 sequences are MDHEN and SYDVKM. DNA for the CDR3: TGTGCCAGCAACTACCCGTCTAGCGGGGGGAGCGATGAGCAGTTCTTC. Translation gives CASNYPSSGGSDEQFF.

J is TRBJ2-1 and V is TRBV7-9; 9 bases match TRBD1. This CDR3 contains 15 residues. V was clipped by 5 bases and J by 8 bases; unmatched bases: 10. The germline CDR1 and CDR2 sequences are SEHNR and FQNEAQ (reference sequence). As DNA, the CDR3 is TGTGCCAGCAGCACCACCGGGACAGGGTTCCATGAGCAGTTCTTC. Translated: CASSTTGTGFHEQFF.

This sequence joins TRBV5-1 and TRBJ2-7, with 9 bases aligning to TRBD1. CDR3 length equals 15 residues. Germline V gives CDR1 SGHRS, CDR2 YFSETQ. V shed 5 bases, J shed 4 bases, and the junction held 10 bases outside the gene matches. The CDR3 coding sequence is TGCGCCAGCAGGGAGTGGGGGACAGGGTTATACGAGCAGTACTTC. Its translation: CASREWGTGLYEQYF.

The chain combines TRBV19 with TRBJ1-1, with no clear D. The CDR3 sequence is 12 residues long. Trimming removed 5 bases from V and 1 base from J, with 5 bases in between. CDR1 and CDR2 from the germline V gene are LNHDA and SQIVND (reference sequence). CDR3 in DNA: TGTGCCAGTAGTCCACAGAACACTGAAGCTTTCTTT. It translates to CASSPQNTEAFF.

This chain joins TRBV6-5 and TRBJ2-7; D assignment may be TRBD1 or TRBD2 (5 bases each). The V gene's germline CDR1 is MNHEY and CDR2 SVGAGI. CDR3 length: 15 amino acids. The V end lost 2 bases, the J end lost 3 bases, and 14 bases lay between the germline ends. The CDR3 bases are TGTGCCAGCAGTTACGATGGGGCGGGTAACTACGAGCAGTACTTC. It encodes CASSYDGAGNYEQYF.

Of note for this clone: Other DNA sequences from this sample encode an identical CDR3 as well. The CDR3 nucleotides are TGCAGTGCTAGTAGCCGAGATGGCTACACCTTC. The encoded protein is CSASSRDGYTF. The chain combines TRBV20-1 with TRBJ1-2; no definite D call. Germline V gives CDR1 DFQATT, CDR2 SNEGSKA (reference sequence). Trimming pared 3 bases from V and 6 bases from J, leaving 8 bases between. CDR3 length: 11 residues.

The chain is built from TRBV2 and TRBJ1-2; D is perhaps TRBD1 (5 bases). The CDR3 is made up of 14 amino acids. The V and J ends lost 8 bases and 4 bases respectively, with 17 bases between them. Germline V lookup: CDR1 SNHLY, CDR2 FYNNEI. The chain's CDR3 is CASQRVDSPYGYTF. DNA of the CDR3: TGTGCCAGCCAGAGGGTAGACAGCCCCTATGGCTACACCTTC.

The gene calls are TRBV27 and TRBJ1-5; 7 bases agree with TRBD1. CDR3 length: 16 amino acids. The germline CDR1 and CDR2 sequences are MNHEY and SMNVEV (reference sequence). J lost 5 bases, V lost 5 bases, and 12 bases had no gene match. As DNA, the CDR3 is TGTGCCAGCAGTACCTTCCCAGGGACAGTAGATCAGCCCCAGCATTTT. Its translation: CASSTFPGTVDQPQHF.

This chain uses TRBV5-4 with TRBJ1-1, with a possible D match to TRBD1 (6 bases). The CDR3 extends over 18 amino acids. CDR1 is SGHNT and CDR2 is YYREEE in the germline V gene (reference sequence). V lost 0 bases and J 1 base, leaving 19 bases between the germline ends. CDR3 in amino acids: CASSLGGQPVFQNTEAFF. CDR3 nucleotides: TGTGCCAGCAGCTTGGGAGGACAGCCCGTTTTTCAGAACACTGAAGCTTTCTTT.

In DNA form, the CDR3 reads TGTGCCAGCAGCTCCCCATGGACATCCTTGAACTATGGCTACACCTTC. Its protein product is CASSSPWTSLNYGYTF. The rearrangement uses TRBV7-9 and TRBJ1-2; a weak D match, TRBD1 (5 bases). Per the germline V gene, CDR1 is SEHNR and CDR2 is FQNEAQ (reference sequence). The V end lost 4 bases, the J end lost 2 bases, and 17 bases lay between the germline ends. The CDR3 sequence is 16 residues long.

The V call is TRBV27, the J call TRBJ2-3, with 9 bases lining up with TRBD1. CDR1 is MNHEY, CDR2 SMNVEV, per germline (reference sequence). The CDR3 loop spans 17 amino acids. The ends lost 5 bases at V and 1 base at J; junction bases unmatched: 10. CDR3: CASSLLSTGGGTDTQYF. CDR3 coding DNA: TGTGCCAGCAGTCTCCTTTCGACAGGGGGTGGCACAGATACGCAGTATTTT.

The chain combines TRBV5-1 with TRBJ2-7; no firm D call. Germline values: CDR1 SGHRS, CDR2 YFSETQ. Deletions cut 7 bases from V and 2 bases from J, with 13 bases between. This CDR3 has 13 amino acids. CDR3 residues: CASGNGRTYEQYF. Here the CDR3 DNA reads TGCGCCAGCGGTAATGGCAGAACCTACGAGCAGTACTTC.

The rearrangement joins TRBV7-9 to TRBJ1-5; 8 bases line up with TRBD1. CDR3 length equals 16 residues. Per the germline V gene, CDR1 is SEHNR and CDR2 is FQNEAQ (reference sequence). J lost 5 bases, V lost 4 bases, and 10 bases had no gene match. CDR3 in amino acids: CASSSGESTGDQPQHF. The DNA of the CDR3 is TGTGCCAGCAGCTCCGGGGAATCGACAGGGGATCAGCCCCAGCATTTT.

The V call is TRBV21-1, the J call TRBJ2-7; the table assigns TRBD2, which was not confirmed against the DNA. TRBV21-1 is described as a pseudogene. CDR3 size: 13 residues. CDR3 loop: CASAGSLAYEQYF. The CDR3 DNA reads TGTGCCAGCGCCGGGTCACTAGCGTACGAGCAGTACTTC.

The sample holds a few counts of this clone. The chain combines TRBV2 with TRBJ1-2; D is undetermined. The germline gives CDR1 SNHLY, CDR2 FYNNEI. V was cut by 7 bases and J by 4 bases, with 16 bases left in between. CDR3 size: 14 residues. The CDR3 here is CASNDLYAGYGYTF. CDR3 bases: TGTGCCAGCAATGACCTCTATGCAGGCTATGGCTACACCTTC.

The gene calls are TRBV4-1 and TRBJ2-7, with D perhaps matching TRBD1 (7 bases). The CDR3 loop spans 15 amino acids. In germline, CDR1 is MGHRA, CDR2 YSYEKL. V was clipped by 4 bases and J by 4 bases, with 17 bases between them. CDR3 region: CASSLRQGLFYEQYF. The CDR3 DNA reads as TGCGCCAGCAGCCTAAGACAGGGACTTTTTTACGAGCAGTACTTC.

Details on this clone: Other DNA sequences in the same sample also yield this CDR3. The chain couples TRBV13 to TRBJ1-1; D remains unclear. CDR1 is PRHDT, CDR2 FYEKMQ, per germline (reference sequence). The CDR3 runs to 11 residues. The CDR3 DNA sequence: TGTGCTAGCTCGGGAGGCACTGAAGCTTTCTTT. Residues: CASSGGTEAFF. Variable domain in full (rest from reference TRBV13 and TRBJ1-1): AAGVIQSPRHLIKEKRETATLKCYPIPRHDTVYWYQQGPGQDPQFLISFYEKMQSDKGSIPDRFSAQQFSDYHSELNMSSLELGDSALYFCASSGGTEAFFGQGTRLTVV.

J is TRBJ2-2 and V is TRBV9; perhaps TRBD2 as D (5 bases). The CDR3 length is 17 residues. Per the germline V gene, CDR1 is SGDLS and CDR2 is YYNGEE. The V and J ends lost 2 bases and 5 bases respectively, with 19 bases between them. The CDR3, as DNA: TGTGCCAGCAGCGTGGTGGGTCACGGAGAGGGTACCGGGGAGCTGTTTTTT. It translates to CASSVVGHGEGTGELFF.